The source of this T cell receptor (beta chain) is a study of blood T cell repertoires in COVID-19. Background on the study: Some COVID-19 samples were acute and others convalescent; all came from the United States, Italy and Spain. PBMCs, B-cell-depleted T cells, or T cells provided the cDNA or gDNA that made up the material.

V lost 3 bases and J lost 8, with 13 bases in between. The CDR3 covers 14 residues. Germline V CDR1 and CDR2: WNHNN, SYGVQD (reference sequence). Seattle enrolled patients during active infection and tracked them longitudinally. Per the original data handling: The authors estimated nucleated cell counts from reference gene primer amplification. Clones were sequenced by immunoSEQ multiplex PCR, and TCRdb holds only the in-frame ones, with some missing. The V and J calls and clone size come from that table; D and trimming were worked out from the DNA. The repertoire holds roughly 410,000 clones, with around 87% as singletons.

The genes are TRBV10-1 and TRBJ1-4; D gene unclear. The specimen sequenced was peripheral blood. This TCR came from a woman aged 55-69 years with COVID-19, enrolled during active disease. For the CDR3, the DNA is TGCGCCAGCAGTGATGGAGGGCTTGGGGAAAAACTGTTTTTT. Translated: CASSDGGLGEKLFF.